The 7 T cell receptor beta chains reported below all come from one sample, sequenced in a study of T cells in Graves' hyperthyroidism and ophthalmopathy. RNA transcripts yielded amplified TCR beta CDR3 regions. The HTBI primer set was used in a first-round RT-PCR of the TCR CDR3. From the multiplex PCR reads, TCRdb called clonotypes with MiXCR, one entry per CDR3 protein. Found here are more than 500,000 distinct CDR3 sequences, approximately 14% of them singletons; the top ten hold approximately 15%. Material: blood. The receptors derive from a woman in her 40s with Graves' hyperthyroidism.

About this clonotype itself: This may be a read error, as it is one base from a much larger clone. The chain combines TRBV20-1 with TRBJ2-5, with D perhaps being TRBD1 or TRBD2 (5 bases each). The end of the DNA fits TRBJ2-1 better, so the J call may be wrong. The CDR3 sequence is 14 residues long. Germline assignment: CDR1 DFQATT and CDR2 SNEGSKA (reference sequence). This CDR3 is CSASDGSGGETQFF. Here the CDR3 DNA reads TGCAGTGCTAGTGACGGGTCTGGGGGAGAGACCCAGTTCTTC.

This clonotype came up many times. V and J are TRBV27 and TRBJ1-1, with TRBD1 matching 10 bases. J lost 1 base, V lost 0 bases, and 5 bases had no gene match. The length of the CDR3 is 17 residues. CDR1 is MNHEY and CDR2 is SMNVEV in the germline V gene (reference sequence). The CDR3 coding sequence is TGTGCCAGCAGTTTATCGACAGGGGGCGCGGGGAACACTGAAGCTTTCTTT. Its protein product is CASSLSTGGAGNTEAFF.

This clonotype has at least ten counts. The DNA of the CDR3 is TGTGCCAGCAGTTTCGGACTAGCGGGAGGTCGTACAGATACGCAGTATTTT. Protein product: CASSFGLAGGRTDTQYF. V and J are TRBV11-3 and TRBJ2-3; TRBD2 matches 14 bases. This CDR3 region has 17 residues. Trimming at V came to 6 bases and at J to 3 bases, leaving 8 bases not matched to a gene. Germline values: CDR1 SGHNT, CDR2 YENEEA.

This clonotype was seen only a few times. The J gene is TRBJ1-3, the V gene TRBV3-1; a possible D gene is TRBD1 (5 bases). V shed 5 bases and J shed 2 bases, with 13 bases lying between them. The CDR3 extends over 15 amino acids. The germline CDR1 and CDR2 sequences are LGHDT and YNNKEL (reference sequence). The CDR3 is CASSKGGGPGNTIYF. CDR3 in DNA: TGTGCCAGCAGCAAGGGCGGGGGACCTGGAAACACCATATATTTT.

The J gene is TRBJ2-7, the V gene TRBV9; no reliable D call. Germline lookup yields CDR1 SGDLS and CDR2 YYNGEE. The length of the CDR3 is 12 residues. V was clipped by 0 bases and J by 6 bases, with 7 bases between them. CDR3 region: CASSVAHGEQYF. In nucleotides, the CDR3 is TGTGCCAGCAGCGTAGCGCACGGCGAGCAGTACTTC.

This clonotype was detected ten times or more. V and J are TRBV30 and TRBJ1-2; D gene ambiguous. V was clipped by 4 bases and J by 8 bases, with 11 bases between them. Germline assignment: CDR1 GTSNPN and CDR2 SVGIG (reference sequence). The CDR3 spans 11 residues. The CDR3 region is CAWTGGLGYTF. The CDR3 nucleotides read TGTGCCTGGACCGGCGGATTGGGCTACACCTTC.

Ten or more counts support this clonotype. The J gene is TRBJ2-7, the V gene TRBV28; D may be TRBD1 (6 bases). The V and J ends lost 2 bases and 1 base respectively, with 15 bases between them. This CDR3 has 16 residues. Per the germline V gene, CDR1 is MDHEN and CDR2 is SYDVKM. The CDR3: CASSLVQGSWSYEQYF. CDR3 DNA sequence: TGTGCCAGCAGTTTAGTTCAGGGGTCGTGGTCCTACGAGCAGTACTTC.